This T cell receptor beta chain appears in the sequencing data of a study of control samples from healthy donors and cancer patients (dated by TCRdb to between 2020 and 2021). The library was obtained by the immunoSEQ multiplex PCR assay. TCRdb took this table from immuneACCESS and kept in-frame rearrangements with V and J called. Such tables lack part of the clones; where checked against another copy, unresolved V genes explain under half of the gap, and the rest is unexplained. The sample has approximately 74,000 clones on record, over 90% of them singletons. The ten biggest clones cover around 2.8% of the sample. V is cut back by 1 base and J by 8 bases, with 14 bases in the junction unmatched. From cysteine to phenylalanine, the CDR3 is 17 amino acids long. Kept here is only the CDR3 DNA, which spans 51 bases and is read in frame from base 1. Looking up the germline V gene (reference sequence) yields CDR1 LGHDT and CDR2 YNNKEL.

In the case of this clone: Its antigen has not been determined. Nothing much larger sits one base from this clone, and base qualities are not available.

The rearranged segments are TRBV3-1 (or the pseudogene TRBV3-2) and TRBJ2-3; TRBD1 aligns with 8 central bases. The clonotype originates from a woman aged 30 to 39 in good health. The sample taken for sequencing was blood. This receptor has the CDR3 CASSQAPGTGRIGTQYF. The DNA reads TGTGCCAGCAGCCAAGCCCCGGGGACAGGTCGAATTGGTACGCAGTATTTT.